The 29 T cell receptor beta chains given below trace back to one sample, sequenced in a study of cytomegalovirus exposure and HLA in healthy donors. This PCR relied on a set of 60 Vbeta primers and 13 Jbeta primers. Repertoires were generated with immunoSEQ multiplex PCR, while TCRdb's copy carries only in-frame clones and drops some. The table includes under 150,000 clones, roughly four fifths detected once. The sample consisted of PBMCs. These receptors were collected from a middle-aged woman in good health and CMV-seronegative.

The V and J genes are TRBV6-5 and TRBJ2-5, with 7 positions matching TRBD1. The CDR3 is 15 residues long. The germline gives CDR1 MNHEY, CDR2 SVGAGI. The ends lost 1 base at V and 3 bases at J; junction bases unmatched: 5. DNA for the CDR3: TGTGCCAGCAGTTACTTTTGGGGACAGAAAGAGACCCAGTACTTC. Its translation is CASSYFWGQKETQYF.

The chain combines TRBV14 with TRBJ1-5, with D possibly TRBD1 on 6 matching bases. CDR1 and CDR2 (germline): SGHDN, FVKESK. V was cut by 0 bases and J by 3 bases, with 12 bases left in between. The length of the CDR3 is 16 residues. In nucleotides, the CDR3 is TGTGCCAGCAGCCAAGATCTGGACAGCCTCAATCAGCCCCAGCATTTT. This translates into CASSQDLDSLNQPQHF.

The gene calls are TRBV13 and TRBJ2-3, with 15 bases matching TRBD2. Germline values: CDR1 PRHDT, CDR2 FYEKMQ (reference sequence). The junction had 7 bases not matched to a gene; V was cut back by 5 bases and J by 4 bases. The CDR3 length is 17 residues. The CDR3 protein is CASSPRTSGGAADTQYF. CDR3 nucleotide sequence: TGTGCCAGCAGCCCCCGGACTAGCGGGGGGGCCGCAGATACGCAGTATTTT.

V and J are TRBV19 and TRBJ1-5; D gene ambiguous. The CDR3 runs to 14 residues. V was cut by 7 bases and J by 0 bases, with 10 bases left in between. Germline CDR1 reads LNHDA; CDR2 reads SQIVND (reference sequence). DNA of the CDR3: TGTGCCAGTACCACACAGTATAGCAATCAGCCCCAGCATTTT. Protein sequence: CASTTQYSNQPQHF.

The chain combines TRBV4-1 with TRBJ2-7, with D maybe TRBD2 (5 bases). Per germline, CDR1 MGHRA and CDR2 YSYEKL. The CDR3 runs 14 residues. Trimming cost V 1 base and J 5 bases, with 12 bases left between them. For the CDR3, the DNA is TGCGCCAGCAGCCAAGTAGCCTTCGGGGACGAGCAGTACTTC. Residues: CASSQVAFGDEQYF.

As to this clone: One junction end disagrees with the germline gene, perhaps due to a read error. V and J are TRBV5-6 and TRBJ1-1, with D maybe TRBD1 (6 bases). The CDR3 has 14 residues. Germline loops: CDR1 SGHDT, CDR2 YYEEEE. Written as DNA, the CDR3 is TGTGCCAGCAGCGCCGGGACACTAGACACTGGAGCTTTCTTT. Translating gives CASSAGTLDTGAFF.

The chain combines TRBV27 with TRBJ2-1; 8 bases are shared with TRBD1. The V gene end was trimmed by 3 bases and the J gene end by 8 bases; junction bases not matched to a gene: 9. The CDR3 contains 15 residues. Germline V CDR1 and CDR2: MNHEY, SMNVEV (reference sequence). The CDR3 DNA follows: TGTGCCAGCAGTTTCGTAGGACAGGGAATCGATGAGCAGTTCTTC. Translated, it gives CASSFVGQGIDEQFF.

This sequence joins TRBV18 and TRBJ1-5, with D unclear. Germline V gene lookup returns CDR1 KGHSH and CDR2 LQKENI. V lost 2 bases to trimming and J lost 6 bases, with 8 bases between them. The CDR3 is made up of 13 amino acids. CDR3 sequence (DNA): TGTGCCAGCTCACCAGACTCCTTTCAGCCCCAGCATTTT. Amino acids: CASSPDSFQPQHF.

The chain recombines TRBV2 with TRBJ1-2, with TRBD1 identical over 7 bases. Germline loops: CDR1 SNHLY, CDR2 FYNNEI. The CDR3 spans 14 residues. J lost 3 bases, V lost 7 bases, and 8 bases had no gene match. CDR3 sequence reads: CASKRGGADYGYTF. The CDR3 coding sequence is TGTGCCAGCAAAAGAGGGGGCGCGGACTATGGCTACACCTTC.

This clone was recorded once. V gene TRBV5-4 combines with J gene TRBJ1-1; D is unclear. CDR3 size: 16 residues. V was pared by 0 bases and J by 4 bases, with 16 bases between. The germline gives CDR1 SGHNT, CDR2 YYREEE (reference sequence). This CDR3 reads CASSLVGRALGTEAFF. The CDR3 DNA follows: TGTGCCAGCAGCTTGGTGGGGAGGGCTCTGGGCACTGAAGCTTTCTTT.

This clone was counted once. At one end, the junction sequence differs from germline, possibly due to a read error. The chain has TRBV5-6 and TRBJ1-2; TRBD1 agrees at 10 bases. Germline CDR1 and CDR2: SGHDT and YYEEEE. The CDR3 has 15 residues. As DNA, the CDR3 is TGTGCCAGCAGCTTGGCCTGGGGACAGGGGAATGGTTACACCTTC. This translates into CASSLAWGQGNGYTF.

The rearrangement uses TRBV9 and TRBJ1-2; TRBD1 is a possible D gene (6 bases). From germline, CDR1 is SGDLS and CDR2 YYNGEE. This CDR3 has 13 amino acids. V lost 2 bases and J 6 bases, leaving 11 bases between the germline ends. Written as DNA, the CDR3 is TGTGCCAGCAGCGTCACGGGGGGCGATGGCTACACCTTC. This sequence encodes CASSVTGGDGYTF.

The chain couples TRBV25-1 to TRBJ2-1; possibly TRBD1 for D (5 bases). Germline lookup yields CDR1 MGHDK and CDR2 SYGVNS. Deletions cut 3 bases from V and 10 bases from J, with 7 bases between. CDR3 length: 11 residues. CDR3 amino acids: CASSEGPEQFF. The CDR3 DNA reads TGTGCCAGCAGTGAGGGGCCGGAGCAGTTCTTC.

CDR3 sequence: CASSLRSGGAFSYNEQFF. CDR3 DNA sequence: TGTGCCAGCAGCTTACGTAGCGGGGGGGCCTTCTCCTACAATGAGCAGTTCTTC. The chain joins TRBV7-2 to TRBJ2-1; 11 bases match TRBD2. Germline V gene lookup returns CDR1 SGHTA and CDR2 FQGNSA. The CDR3 runs 18 residues. With V trimmed by 2 bases and J by 0 bases, 6 bases remained unmatched. The full variable domain, rest sourced from reference TRBV7-2 and TRBJ2-1, is GAGVSQSPSNKVTEKGKDVELRCDPISGHTALYWYRQSLGQGLEFLIYFQGNSAPDKSGLPSDRFSAERTGGSVSTLTIQRTQQEDSAVYLCASSLRSGGAFSYNEQFFGPGTRLTVL.

The CDR3 spells CASSQYLGGGTDTQYF. The CDR3 region has the DNA TGTGCCAGCAGCCAGTACTTGGGGGGGGGCACAGATACGCAGTATTTT. The chain combines TRBV4-2 with TRBJ2-3, with 7 bases fitting TRBD2. Losses at the gene ends were 3 bases for V and 1 base for J; bases not matched to a gene: 7. Germline loops: CDR1 LGHNA, CDR2 YNFKEQ. This CDR3 is built from 16 residues.

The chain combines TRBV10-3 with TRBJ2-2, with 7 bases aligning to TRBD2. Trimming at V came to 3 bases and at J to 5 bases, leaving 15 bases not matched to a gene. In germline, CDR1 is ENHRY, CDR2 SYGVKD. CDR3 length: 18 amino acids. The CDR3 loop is CAISDSPGREASTGELFF. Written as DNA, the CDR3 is TGTGCCATCAGTGACTCCCCGGGGAGGGAGGCTAGTACCGGGGAGCTGTTTTTT.

The CDR3 reads CASSQDGGFNYGYTF. The CDR3 coding sequence is TGCGCCAGCAGCCAAGACGGAGGATTTAACTATGGCTACACCTTC. The gene calls are TRBV4-1 and TRBJ1-2, with D uncertain. CDR1 MGHRA and CDR2 YSYEKL come from the germline V gene. V shed 0 bases and J shed 1 base, with 9 bases lying between them. The length of the CDR3 is 15 residues.

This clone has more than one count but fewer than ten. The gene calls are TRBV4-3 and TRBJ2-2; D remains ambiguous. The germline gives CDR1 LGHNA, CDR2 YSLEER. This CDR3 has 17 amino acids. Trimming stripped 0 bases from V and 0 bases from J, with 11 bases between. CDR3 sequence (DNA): TGCGCCAGCAGCCAAGAGTTCGCACAGACGAACACCGGGGAGCTGTTTTTT. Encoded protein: CASSQEFAQTNTGELFF.

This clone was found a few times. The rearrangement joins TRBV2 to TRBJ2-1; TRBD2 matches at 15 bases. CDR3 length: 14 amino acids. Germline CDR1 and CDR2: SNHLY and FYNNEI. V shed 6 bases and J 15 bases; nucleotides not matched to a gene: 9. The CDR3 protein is CASRPGTSGGRPFF. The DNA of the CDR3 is TGTGCCAGCAGACCCGGGACTAGCGGGGGGCGCCCGTTCTTC.

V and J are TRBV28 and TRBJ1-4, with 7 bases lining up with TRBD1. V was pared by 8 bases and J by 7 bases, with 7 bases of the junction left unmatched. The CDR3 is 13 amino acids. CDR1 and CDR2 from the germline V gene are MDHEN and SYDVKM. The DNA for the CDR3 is TGTGCCAGCCTATACAGGGGAGGTGAAAAACTGTTTTTT. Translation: CASLYRGGEKLFF.

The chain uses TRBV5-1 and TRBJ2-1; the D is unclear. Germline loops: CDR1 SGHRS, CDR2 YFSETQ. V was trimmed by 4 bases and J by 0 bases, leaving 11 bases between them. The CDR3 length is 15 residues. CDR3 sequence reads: CASSPTHSSYNEQFF. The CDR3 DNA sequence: TGCGCCAGCAGCCCAACTCACAGCTCCTACAATGAGCAGTTCTTC.

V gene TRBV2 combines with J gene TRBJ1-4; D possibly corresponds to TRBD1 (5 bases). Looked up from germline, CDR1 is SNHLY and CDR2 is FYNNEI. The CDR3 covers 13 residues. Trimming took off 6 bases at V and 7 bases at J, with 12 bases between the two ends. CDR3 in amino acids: CASSRVVGEKLFF. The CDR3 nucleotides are TGTGCCAGCAGCAGGGTAGTGGGTGAAAAACTGTTTTTT.

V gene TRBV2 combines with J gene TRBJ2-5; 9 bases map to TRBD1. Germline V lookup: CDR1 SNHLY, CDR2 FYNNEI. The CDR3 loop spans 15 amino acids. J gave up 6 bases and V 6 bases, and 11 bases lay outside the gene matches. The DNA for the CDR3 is TGTGCCAGCAGGGGTGACAGGGGGGAAACAAAGACCCAGTACTTC. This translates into CASRGDRGETKTQYF.

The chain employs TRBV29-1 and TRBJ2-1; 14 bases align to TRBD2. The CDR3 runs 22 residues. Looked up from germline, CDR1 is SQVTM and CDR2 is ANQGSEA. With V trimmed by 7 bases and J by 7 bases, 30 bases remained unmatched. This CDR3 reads CSGAGEPLRTSGGTNMVNEQFF. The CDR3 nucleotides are TGCAGCGGCGCTGGAGAACCCCTCCGGACTAGCGGGGGGACCAACATGGTAAATGAGCAGTTCTTC.

CDR3 sequence reads: CASSLSAEPQHF. The CDR3 DNA sequence: TGTGCCAGCAGTTTATCTGCGGAGCCCCAGCATTTT. The V call is TRBV28, the J call TRBJ1-5; D is unresolved. The CDR3 sequence is 12 residues long. Germline V CDR1 and CDR2: MDHEN, SYDVKM. V dropped 1 base and J dropped 8 bases, with 6 bases sitting between them.

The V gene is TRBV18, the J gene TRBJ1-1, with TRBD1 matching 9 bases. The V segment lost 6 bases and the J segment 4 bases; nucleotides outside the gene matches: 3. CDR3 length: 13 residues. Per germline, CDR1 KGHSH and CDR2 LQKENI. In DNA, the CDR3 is TGTGCCAGCTCGACAGGGGGGACCACTGAAGCTTTCTTT. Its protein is CASSTGGTTEAFF. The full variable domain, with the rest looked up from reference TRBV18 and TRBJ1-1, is NAGVMQNPRHLVRRRGQEARLRCSPMKGHSHVYWYRQLPEEGLKFMVYLQKENIIDESGMPKERFSAEFPKEGPSILRIQQVVRGDSAAYFCASSTGGTTEAFFGQGTRLTVV.

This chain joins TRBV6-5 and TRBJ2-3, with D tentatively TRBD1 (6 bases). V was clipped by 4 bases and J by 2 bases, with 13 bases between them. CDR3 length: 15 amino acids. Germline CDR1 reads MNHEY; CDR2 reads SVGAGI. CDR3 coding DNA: TGTGCCAGCAGTTTGGGACATCAGATCACAGATACGCAGTATTTT. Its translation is CASSLGHQITDTQYF.

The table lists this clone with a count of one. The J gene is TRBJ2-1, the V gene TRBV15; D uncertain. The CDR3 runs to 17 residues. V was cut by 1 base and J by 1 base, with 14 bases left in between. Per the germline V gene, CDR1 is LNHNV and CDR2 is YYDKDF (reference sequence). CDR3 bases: TGTGCCACCAGCAGAGTCCCCTCCGGCGGTTCCTACAATGAGCAGTTCTTC. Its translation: CATSRVPSGGSYNEQFF.

This CDR3 is CASSERGGEKYEQYF. In DNA form, the CDR3 reads TGTGCCAGCAGTGAACGCGGGGGCGAAAAGTACGAGCAGTACTTC. V is TRBV2 and J is TRBJ2-7; possibly TRBD2 for D (7 bases). Germline CDR1 SNHLY, CDR2 FYNNEI. The CDR3 is made up of 15 amino acids. V lost 2 bases to trimming and J lost 4 bases, with 15 bases between them.